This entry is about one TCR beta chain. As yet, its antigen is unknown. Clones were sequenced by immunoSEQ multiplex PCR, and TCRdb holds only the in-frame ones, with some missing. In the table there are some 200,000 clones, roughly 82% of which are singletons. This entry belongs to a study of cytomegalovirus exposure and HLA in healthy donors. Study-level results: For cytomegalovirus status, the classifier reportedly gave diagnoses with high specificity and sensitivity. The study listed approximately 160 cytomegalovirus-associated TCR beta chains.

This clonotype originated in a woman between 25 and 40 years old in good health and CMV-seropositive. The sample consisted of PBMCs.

CDR3 sequence reads: CASSLSALAGDEQYF. CDR3 nucleotides: TGTGCCAGCAGTTTATCGGCGCTAGCGGGAGATGAGCAGTACTTC. The V gene is TRBV27, the J gene TRBJ2-7; 10 bases map to TRBD2. The CDR3 extends over 15 amino acids. With 0 bases clipped from V and 7 bases from J, the junction kept 6 bases outside the gene matches. Germline CDR1 reads MNHEY; CDR2 reads SMNVEV (reference sequence).